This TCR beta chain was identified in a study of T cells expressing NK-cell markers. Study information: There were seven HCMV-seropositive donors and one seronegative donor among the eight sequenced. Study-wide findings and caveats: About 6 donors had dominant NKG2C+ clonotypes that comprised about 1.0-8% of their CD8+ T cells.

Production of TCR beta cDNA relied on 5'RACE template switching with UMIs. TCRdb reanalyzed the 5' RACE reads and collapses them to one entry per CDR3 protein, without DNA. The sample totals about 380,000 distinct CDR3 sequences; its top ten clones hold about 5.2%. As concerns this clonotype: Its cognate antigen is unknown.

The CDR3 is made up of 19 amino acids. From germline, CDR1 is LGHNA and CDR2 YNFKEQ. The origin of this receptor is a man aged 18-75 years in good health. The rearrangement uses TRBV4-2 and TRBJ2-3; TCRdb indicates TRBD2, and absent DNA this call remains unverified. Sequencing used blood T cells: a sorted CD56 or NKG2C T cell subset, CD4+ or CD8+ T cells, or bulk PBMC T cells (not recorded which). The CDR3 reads CASSPPMGLAGGQGHTQYF.